This paragraph covers one TCR beta chain sequence. The data belong to a study of blood T cell repertoires in COVID-19. Study at large: Acute-phase and convalescent COVID-19 samples originated in the United States, Italy and Spain. T cells, B-cell-depleted T cells, or PBMCs provided the cDNA or gDNA that served as material.

Seattle researchers signed up patients amid active infection and tracked them longitudinally. This CDR3 is built from 15 residues. Germline CDR1 reads LGHNA; CDR2 reads YNFKEQ. With 4 bases clipped from V and 9 bases from J, the junction kept 12 bases outside the gene matches. In the study's own analysis: By means of reference gene primer amplification, nucleated cell counts were estimated. Assay: immunoSEQ multiplex PCR; the TCRdb copy retains only in-frame clones and omits some. The V and J calls and clone size are taken from that table; D and trimming were inferred from the DNA. This table holds around 200,000 clones, about 76% found once.

The specimen sequenced was peripheral blood. The V and J genes are TRBV4-2 and TRBJ2-1; 7 nucleotides agree with TRBD2. This TCR was recovered from a woman aged 40 to 55 with COVID-19, enrolled during active disease. CDR3 nucleotides: TGTGCCAGCAGCCCCCCGCCTAGCGGTCAGGTTGAGCAGTTCTTC. This translates into CASSPPPSGQVEQFF.